This TCR beta chain was identified in a study of technical replicates of blood from a handful of donors (dated by TCRdb to between 2016 and 2019). The library was obtained by the immunoSEQ multiplex PCR assay. This is the immuneACCESS table as TCRdb keeps it, with only in-frame sequences that have V and J called. A part of the clones is gone; compared with another copy, unresolved V genes explain less than half, and the rest is unexplained. The sample table lists about 76,000 clones, 65% to 90% of them with a count of one. The ten largest clones take up 4.5% to 6% of the sample. Regarding this clone: Its antigen is currently not known. Base qualities were left out, and no much larger clone turns up one base away.

V is cut by 1 base and J by 5 bases, and the space between the germline ends is 5 bases. The CDR3 contains 12 residues, cysteine and phenylalanine counted. Of all the DNA, just the CDR3 is kept, 36 bases in frame from base 1. The germline V gene sets CDR1 to SGHDN and CDR2 to FVKESK. The source of this sequence is a human donor in good health. Some clones in this sample may be carry-over from other donors' samples. Rearrangement joined TRBV14 to TRBJ1-1, with no confidently assigned D gene. Sequenced input: PBMCs. The CDR3 protein: CASSQGVTEAFF. The nucleotide sequence is TGTGCCAGCAGCCAAGGAGTTACTGAAGCTTTCTTT.